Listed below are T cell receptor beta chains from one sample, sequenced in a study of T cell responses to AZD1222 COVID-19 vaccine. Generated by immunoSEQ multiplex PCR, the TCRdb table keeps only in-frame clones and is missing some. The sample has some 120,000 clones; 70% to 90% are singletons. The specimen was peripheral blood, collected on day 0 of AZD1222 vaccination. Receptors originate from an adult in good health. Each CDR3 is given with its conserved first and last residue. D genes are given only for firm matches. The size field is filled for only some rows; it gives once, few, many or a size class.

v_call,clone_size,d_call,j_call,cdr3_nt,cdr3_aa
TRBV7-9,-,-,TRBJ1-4,TGTGCCAGCAGCCCCCAAACAGGAGGATCTAATGAAAAACTGTTTTTT,CASSPQTGGSNEKLFF
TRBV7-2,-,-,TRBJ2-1,TGTGCCAGCAGCTTAGAGGGCGACCCCGCCCGGGATGAGCAGTTCTTC,CASSLEGDPARDEQFF
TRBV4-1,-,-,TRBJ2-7,TGCGCCAGCAGCCTGTACGGGGGATCCTACGAGCAGTACTTC,CASSLYGGSYEQYF
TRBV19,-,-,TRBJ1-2,TGTGCCAGTAGTATAGACAGGAACTATGGCTACACCTTC,CASSIDRNYGYTF
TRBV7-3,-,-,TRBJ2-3,TGTGCCAGCAGCCAGACGGGGCAGGGAGGTACGCAGTATTTT,CASSQTGQGGTQYF
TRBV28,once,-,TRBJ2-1,TGTGCCAGCAGACCTAGCGATAGCTCCTACAATGAGCAGTTCTTC,CASRPSDSSYNEQFF
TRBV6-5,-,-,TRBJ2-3,TGTGCCAGCAGTTACGGGACACCTAGCACAGATACGCAGTATTTT,CASSYGTPSTDTQYF
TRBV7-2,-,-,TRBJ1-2,TGTGCCAGCAGCTTTGACATCAATACCCTCTATGGCTACACCTTC,CASSFDINTLYGYTF
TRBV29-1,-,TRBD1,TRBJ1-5,TGCAGCGTTCTTCTACAGGGGGGGTTCCAGCATTTT,CSVLLQGGFQHF
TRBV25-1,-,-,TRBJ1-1,TGTGCCAGCGCCCCAGCGCAACACCTGAACACTGAAGCTTTCTTT,CASAPAQHLNTEAFF
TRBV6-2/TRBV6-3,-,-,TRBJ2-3,TGTGCCAGCAGTTACTCGGGACAATCAAAGCAGTATTTT,CASSYSGQSKQYF